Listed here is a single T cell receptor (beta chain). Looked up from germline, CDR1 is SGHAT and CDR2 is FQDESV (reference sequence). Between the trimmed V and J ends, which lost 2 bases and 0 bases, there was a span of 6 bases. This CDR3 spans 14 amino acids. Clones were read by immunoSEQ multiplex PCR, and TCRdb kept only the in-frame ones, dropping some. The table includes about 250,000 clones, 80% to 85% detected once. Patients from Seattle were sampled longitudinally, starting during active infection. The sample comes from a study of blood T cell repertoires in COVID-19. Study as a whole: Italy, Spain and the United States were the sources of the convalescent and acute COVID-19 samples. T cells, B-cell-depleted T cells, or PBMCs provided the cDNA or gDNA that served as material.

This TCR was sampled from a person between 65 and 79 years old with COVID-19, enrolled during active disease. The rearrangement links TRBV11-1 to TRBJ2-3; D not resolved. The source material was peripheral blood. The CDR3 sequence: CASSLRRSTDTQYF. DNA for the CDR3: TGTGCCAGCAGCTTAAGGCGGAGCACAGATACGCAGTATTTT.